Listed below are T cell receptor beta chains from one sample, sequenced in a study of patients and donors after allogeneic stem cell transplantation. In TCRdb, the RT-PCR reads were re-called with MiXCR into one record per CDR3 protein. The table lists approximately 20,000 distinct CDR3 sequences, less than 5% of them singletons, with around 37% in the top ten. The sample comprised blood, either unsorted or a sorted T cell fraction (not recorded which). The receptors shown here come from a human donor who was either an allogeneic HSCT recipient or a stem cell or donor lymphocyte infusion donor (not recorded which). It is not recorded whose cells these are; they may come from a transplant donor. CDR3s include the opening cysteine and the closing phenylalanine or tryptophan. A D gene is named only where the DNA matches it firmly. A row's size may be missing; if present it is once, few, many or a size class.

cdr3_aa: CASSVGQDYEQYF; cdr3_nt: TGTGCCAGCAGTGTGGGACAAGACTACGAGCAGTACTTC; d_call: NA; v_call: TRBV2; j_call: TRBJ2-7; clone_size: many
cdr3_aa: CASSPLGSRNQPQHF; cdr3_nt: TGTGCCAGCAGCCCCTTGGGGTCTCGGAATCAGCCCCAGCATTTT; d_call: NA; v_call: TRBV7-9; j_call: TRBJ1-5; clone_size: few
cdr3_aa: CASTWTGEGTEAFF; cdr3_nt: TGTGCCAGCACATGGACAGGGGAGGGCACTGAAGCTTTCTTT; d_call: TRBD1; v_call: TRBV6-2/TRBV6-3; j_call: TRBJ1-1; clone_size: many
cdr3_aa: CASSLRSDRTDTQYF; cdr3_nt: TGCGCCAGCAGCTTACGTAGCGACCGCACAGATACGCAGTATTTT; d_call: NA; v_call: TRBV5-1; j_call: TRBJ2-3; clone_size: many
cdr3_aa: CASRPGHPNTEAFF; cdr3_nt: TGTGCCAGCAGACCGGGACACCCGAACACTGAAGCTTTCTTT; d_call: NA; v_call: TRBV6-1; j_call: TRBJ1-1; clone_size: many
cdr3_aa: CASSPSGGYGYTF; cdr3_nt: TGTGCCAGCAGCCCCTCAGGGGGCTATGGCTACACCTTC; d_call: TRBD1; v_call: TRBV3-1; j_call: TRBJ1-2; clone_size: many
cdr3_aa: CASSLVLRTHNAEAFF; cdr3_nt: TGTGCCAGCAGTTTAGTCTTGCGGACCCACAACGCTGAAGCTTTCTTT; d_call: NA; v_call: TRBV28; j_call: TRBJ1-1; clone_size: many
cdr3_aa: CASSQDYWPSGQETQYF; cdr3_nt: TGCGCCAGCAGCCAAGATTATTGGCCTAGCGGGCAAGAGACCCAGTACTTC; d_call: TRBD2; v_call: TRBV4-1; j_call: TRBJ2-5; clone_size: many
cdr3_aa: CASSYQRGAYYNEQFF; cdr3_nt: TGTGCCAGCAGCTACCAGAGAGGAGCTTACTACAATGAGCAGTTCTTC; d_call: NA; v_call: TRBV7-9; j_call: TRBJ2-1; clone_size: medium-sized
cdr3_aa: CASKSTSGRVGETQYF; cdr3_nt: TGCGCCAGCAAATCGACTAGCGGGAGGGTCGGAGAGACCCAGTACTTC; d_call: TRBD2; v_call: TRBV4-1; j_call: TRBJ2-5; clone_size: many
cdr3_aa: CASSDRLNTEAFF; cdr3_nt: TGTGCCAGTTCGGACAGATTGAACACTGAAGCTTTCTTT; d_call: NA; v_call: TRBV19; j_call: TRBJ1-1; clone_size: many
cdr3_aa: CASSPRGSAPYNEQFF; cdr3_nt: TGTGCCAGCAGCCCTAGAGGTAGCGCACCCTACAATGAGCAGTTCTTC; d_call: NA; v_call: TRBV9; j_call: TRBJ2-1; clone_size: many
cdr3_aa: CASSFTREGTQYF; cdr3_nt: TGCGCCAGCAGCTTCACCAGGGAGGGTACGCAGTATTTT; d_call: TRBD2; v_call: TRBV5-1; j_call: TRBJ2-3; clone_size: many
cdr3_aa: CASSLASAGNTIYF; cdr3_nt: TGTGCCAGCAGCTTAGCATCAGCTGGAAACACCATATATTTT; d_call: NA; v_call: TRBV7-9; j_call: TRBJ1-3; clone_size: many
cdr3_aa: CASGGTFQETQYF; cdr3_nt: TGTGCCAGTGGGGGGACCTTCCAAGAGACCCAGTACTTC; d_call: NA; v_call: TRBV7-6; j_call: TRBJ2-5; clone_size: many
cdr3_aa: CASSVVTTGSPLHF; cdr3_nt: TGTGCCAGCAGCGTAGTGACCACGGGGTCACCCCTCCACTTT; d_call: NA; v_call: TRBV9; j_call: TRBJ1-6; clone_size: NA
cdr3_aa: CASSLAPLAGGLETQYF; cdr3_nt: TGCGCCAGCAGCTTGGCCCCACTAGCGGGGGGGCTAGAGACCCAGTACTTC; d_call: TRBD2; v_call: TRBV5-1; j_call: TRBJ2-5; clone_size: many
cdr3_aa: CASSLAGGSRHEQYF; cdr3_nt: TGTGCCAGCAGCTTAGCGGGTGGCAGCCGACACGAGCAGTACTTC; d_call: NA; v_call: TRBV7-9; j_call: TRBJ2-7; clone_size: many
cdr3_aa: CAWSVLYTDTQYF; cdr3_nt: TGTGCCTGGAGTGTACTGTACACAGATACGCAGTATTTT; d_call: NA; v_call: TRBV30; j_call: TRBJ2-3; clone_size: many
cdr3_aa: CARYRQQETQYF; cdr3_nt: TGCGCCAGGTACCGACAGCAAGAGACCCAGTACTTC; d_call: NA; v_call: TRBV10-1; j_call: TRBJ2-5; clone_size: NA
cdr3_aa: CSARDPAGSGKAFF; cdr3_nt: TGCAGTGCTAGAGATCCGGCAGGCTCCGGGAAAGCTTTCTTT; d_call: NA; v_call: TRBV20-1; j_call: TRBJ1-1; clone_size: many
cdr3_aa: CASGPRSYEQYF; cdr3_nt: TGTGCCAGTGGGCCCCGGTCCTACGAGCAGTACTTC; d_call: NA; v_call: TRBV7-2; j_call: TRBJ2-7; clone_size: NA
cdr3_aa: CASRDGYYEQYF; cdr3_nt: TGTGCCTCCCGGGACGGATACTACGAGCAGTACTTC; d_call: NA; v_call: TRBV30; j_call: TRBJ2-7; clone_size: few
cdr3_aa: CASSLARQGWVYGYTF; cdr3_nt: TGTGCCAGCAGCTTGGCAAGACAGGGATGGGTCTATGGCTACACCTTC; d_call: TRBD1; v_call: TRBV5-6; j_call: TRBJ1-2; clone_size: many
cdr3_aa: CASSQALGTTDTQYF; cdr3_nt: TGTGCCAGCAGCCAAGCCTTGGGGACCACAGATACGCAGTATTTT; d_call: NA; v_call: TRBV7-9; j_call: TRBJ2-3; clone_size: many
cdr3_aa: CASTSGRGPYGYTF; cdr3_nt: TGTGCCAGCACGTCCGGCAGGGGGCCCTATGGCTACACCTTC; d_call: TRBD1; v_call: TRBV6-1; j_call: TRBJ1-2; clone_size: few